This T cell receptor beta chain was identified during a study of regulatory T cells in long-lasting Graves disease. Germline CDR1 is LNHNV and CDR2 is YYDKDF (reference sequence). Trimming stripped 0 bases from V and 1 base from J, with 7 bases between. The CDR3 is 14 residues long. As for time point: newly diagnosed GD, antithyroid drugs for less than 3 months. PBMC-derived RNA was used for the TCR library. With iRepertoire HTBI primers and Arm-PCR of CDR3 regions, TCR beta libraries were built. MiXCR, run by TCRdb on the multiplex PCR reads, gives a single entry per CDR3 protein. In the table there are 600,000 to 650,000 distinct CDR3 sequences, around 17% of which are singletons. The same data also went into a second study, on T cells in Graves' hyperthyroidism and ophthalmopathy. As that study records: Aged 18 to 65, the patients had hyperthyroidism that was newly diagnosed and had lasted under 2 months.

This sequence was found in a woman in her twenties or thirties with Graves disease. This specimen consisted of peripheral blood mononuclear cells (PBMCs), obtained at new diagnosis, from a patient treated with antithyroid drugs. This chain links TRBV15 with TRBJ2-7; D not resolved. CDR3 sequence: CATSRESISYEQYF. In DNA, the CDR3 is TGTGCCACCAGCAGAGAAAGTATTTCCTACGAGCAGTACTTC.